The next 10 T cell receptor beta chains were all read from a single sample in a study of shared clonotypes between healthy human individuals. Produced via immunoSEQ multiplex PCR; TCRdb's table is partial and in-frame only. The sample carries around 1.4 million clones, 97% to 99% recorded once. Material for sequencing was naive CD4+ T cells sorted from blood. Subset in this sample: CD45RA+ positively selected. All receptors come from a man aged 25-45 years in good health.

This chain joins TRBV19 and TRBJ1-2, with 7 bases fitting TRBD1. The germline gives CDR1 LNHDA, CDR2 SQIVND (reference sequence). Trimming at V came to 10 bases and at J to 2 bases, leaving 13 bases not matched to a gene. CDR3 size: 15 residues. The CDR3 reads CATKSGQLQNYGYTF. The CDR3 DNA sequence: TGTGCCACCAAATCGGGACAGCTCCAAAACTATGGCTACACCTTC.

For the CDR3, the DNA is TGCAGCGTCCGGACTAGCGGGAGGGCCAACAATGAGCAGTTCTTC. Amino acid sequence: CSVRTSGRANNEQFF. The chain uses TRBV29-1 and TRBJ2-1; TRBD2 aligns across 15 bases. V was clipped by 6 bases and J by 5 bases; unmatched bases: 5. Germline V gives CDR1 SQVTM, CDR2 ANQGSEA. The CDR3 length is 15 residues.

The chain combines TRBV18 with TRBJ1-2; D not certain. Germline V CDR1 and CDR2: KGHSH, LQKENI. This CDR3 is 13 amino acids long. Trimming took 6 bases from V and 6 from J, leaving 14 bases between them. CDR3 sequence reads: CASSRGRTDGYTF. In DNA form, the CDR3 reads TGTGCCAGCTCTCGCGGACGGACGGATGGCTACACCTTC.

The chain has TRBV4-3 and TRBJ2-7; TRBD2 aligns across 8 bases. The V gene's germline CDR1 is LGHNA and CDR2 YSLEER. With 0 bases clipped from V and 5 bases from J, the junction kept 9 bases outside the gene matches. The CDR3 has 16 amino acids. The CDR3 region is CASSQDGAGGRNEQYF. The CDR3 coding sequence is TGCGCCAGCAGCCAAGACGGTGCGGGAGGAAGAAACGAGCAGTACTTC.

The rearrangement uses TRBV6-5 and TRBJ1-4; maybe TRBD1 (5 bases). The CDR3 runs to 14 residues. CDR1 and CDR2 (germline): MNHEY, SVGAGI. Trimming removed 5 bases from V and 1 base from J, with 8 bases in between. CDR3 sequence (DNA): TGTGCCAGCAGTAGGGGTGGAACTAATGAAAAACTGTTTTTT. Amino acids: CASSRGGTNEKLFF.

This clone was recorded once. An end of the junction does not agree with germline; a read error may underlie this. The V and J genes are TRBV7-7 and TRBJ2-5; 7 bases are a match to TRBD1. The germline V gene has CDR1 SSHAT and CDR2 FNYEAQ (reference sequence). The CDR3 spans 16 residues. This CDR3 is CASSLGGPRFQETQYF. Here the CDR3 DNA reads TGTGCTAGCAGCTTAGGGGGCCCCAGATTCCAAGAGACCCAGTACTTC. The entire variable domain, with the rest obtained from reference TRBV7-7 and TRBJ2-5, is as follows: GAGVSQSPRYKVTKRGQDVTLRCDPISSHATLYWYQQALGQGPEFLTYFNYEAQPDKSGLPSDRFSAERPEGSISTLTIQRTEQRDSAMYRCASSLGGPRFQETQYFGPGTRLLVL.

This clone occurred once. The chain links TRBV28 to TRBJ2-7, with D unresolved. V gave up 3 bases and J gave up 2 bases, with 17 bases separating them. The CDR3 spans 16 residues. Germline V gives CDR1 MDHEN, CDR2 SYDVKM. The CDR3 is CASSFVLAYIPYEQYF. In DNA, the CDR3 is TGTGCCAGCAGTTTCGTATTGGCGTACATACCCTACGAGCAGTACTTC.

DNA of the CDR3: TGTGCCTGGAGTGGGGCTAGCGGGAATGAGCAGTTCTTC. This sequence encodes CAWSGASGNEQFF. The rearrangement joins TRBV30 to TRBJ2-1, with TRBD2 identical over 8 bases. In germline, CDR1 is GTSNPN, CDR2 SVGIG (reference sequence). The CDR3 has 13 residues. The junction had 3 bases not matched to a gene; V was cut back by 1 base and J by 7 bases.

The genes are TRBV11-2 and TRBJ1-2; TRBD1 agrees at 7 bases. This CDR3 comprises 13 residues. CDR1 is SGHAT and CDR2 is FQNNGV in the germline V gene. J was trimmed by 4 bases and V by 4 bases; bases with no gene match: 3. CDR3 residues: CASSSGQTYGYTF. The CDR3 region has the DNA TGTGCCAGCAGCTCGGGACAGACCTATGGCTACACCTTC.

The chain links TRBV18 to TRBJ2-1; the match to TRBD2 covers 8 bases. Germline V lookup: CDR1 KGHSH, CDR2 LQKENI. This CDR3 has 15 residues. J was trimmed by 2 bases and V by 6 bases; bases with no gene match: 6. CDR3 residues: CASSQLAATYNEQFF. As DNA, the CDR3 is TGTGCCAGCTCGCAACTAGCGGCCACCTACAATGAGCAGTTCTTC.